These 7 T cell receptor beta chains came from one sample sequenced in a study of shared T cell receptors in the human thymus. TCRdb's copy holds only in-frame clones and misses some; the assay was immunoSEQ multiplex PCR. The sample consists of hundreds of thousands of clones, about 95% of them appearing once. The source material was thymocytes. All receptors come from a human donor.

The rearrangement joins TRBV14 to TRBJ2-1; 10 bases line up with TRBD2. Germline V gene data show CDR1 as SGHDN and CDR2 as FVKESK. The CDR3 contains 16 residues. Germline trimming cut 0 bases from V and 7 bases from J; bases unmatched to any gene: 6. CDR3 residues: CASSQEETSGRNEQFF. Written as DNA, the CDR3 is TGTGCCAGCAGCCAAGAGGAGACTAGCGGGCGGAATGAGCAGTTCTTC.

The chain combines TRBV27 with TRBJ2-3; 14 nucleotides line up with TRBD2. Germline-derived CDR1 and CDR2 are MNHEY and SMNVEV (reference sequence). Trimming removed 5 bases from V and 3 bases from J; junction bases left unmatched: 7. The CDR3 has 17 amino acids. As DNA, the CDR3 is TGTGCCAGCAGTGAGGGACTAGCGGGGGTTGGGACAGATACGCAGTATTTT. Its protein is CASSEGLAGVGTDTQYF.

The chain uses TRBV7-2 and TRBJ1-1; 7 bases are a match to TRBD1. Trimming took 2 bases from V and 4 from J; bases not matched to a gene: 4. From germline, CDR1 is SGHTA and CDR2 FQGNSA. The CDR3 sequence is 14 residues long. CDR3 nucleotides: TGTGCCAGCAGCTTAAGGAGGGGGCTCACTGAAGCTTTCTTT. Encoded protein: CASSLRRGLTEAFF.

On this clone: A read error may account for a junction end that differs from germline. The genes are TRBV7-8 and TRBJ1-2, with D possibly TRBD1 on 5 matching bases. Germline V lookup: CDR1 SGHVS, CDR2 FQNEAQ. This CDR3 comprises 18 residues. CDR3 DNA sequence: TGTGCCAGCAGCCTAGCCGCAGGGAGGTACTTAGCTAACTATGGCTACACCTTC. It yields the protein CASSLAAGRYLANYGYTF.

Points on this clone: A junction end diverges from the germline sequence, so it may reflect a read error. The rearrangement joins TRBV29-1 to TRBJ1-1; 8 nucleotides agree with TRBD1. Germline CDR1 reads SQVTM; CDR2 reads ANQGSEA. The CDR3 consists of 15 residues. In DNA form, the CDR3 reads TGCAGCGTGGAAGGGGCCTGGCAGGGGGCCGCTGAAGCTTTCTTT. Residues: CSVEGAWQGAAEAFF.

The CDR3 loop reads CASSESLWGTYTEAFF. CDR3 in DNA: TGCGCCAGCAGTGAGTCTTTGTGGGGCACTTACACTGAAGCTTTCTTT. The V call is TRBV10-2, the J call TRBJ1-1; TRBD1 is a possible D gene (5 bases). Germline CDR1 reads WSHSY; CDR2 reads SAAADI. This CDR3 region has 16 residues. V was trimmed by 0 bases and J by 3 bases, leaving 14 bases between them.

The V and J genes are TRBV6-1 and TRBJ1-5; TRBD1 agrees at 8 bases. V was clipped by 3 bases and J by 1 base; unmatched bases: 2. The CDR3 has 15 residues. Germline values: CDR1 MNHNS, CDR2 SASEGT. CDR3 loop: CASSEWTGSNQPQHF. As DNA, the CDR3 is TGTGCCAGCAGTGAGTGGACAGGGAGCAATCAGCCCCAGCATTTT.